Listed here are 26 T cell receptor beta chains from one sample, sequenced in a study of cytomegalovirus exposure and HLA in healthy donors. 60 Vbeta and 13 Jbeta primers were used in PCR. TCRdb's table, derived via immunoSEQ multiplex PCR, lists solely in-frame clones and lacks some. This sample has over 150,000 clones; around 63% occur once, and the top ten carry roughly 4.4%. Sequencing was performed on PBMCs. All receptors come from a woman aged 18-29 years in good health and CMV-seropositive.

The chain carries TRBV4-2 and TRBJ2-5; tentative D call: TRBD2 (6 bases). Germline-derived CDR1 and CDR2 are LGHNA and YNFKEQ. CDR3 size: 16 residues. The V end lost 0 bases, the J end lost 2 bases, and 13 bases lay between the germline ends. The CDR3 coding sequence is TGTGCCAGCAGCCAAGAAGAGGGAGGAGCTCAAGAGACCCAGTACTTC. Translation: CASSQEEGGAQETQYF.

The V and J genes are TRBV30 and TRBJ2-1, with TRBD2 matching 9 bases. Germline lookup yields CDR1 GTSNPN and CDR2 SVGIG (reference sequence). The V segment lost 1 base and the J segment 4 bases; nucleotides outside the gene matches: 5. The CDR3 runs 15 residues. The CDR3 DNA is TGTGCCTGGAGTGCTTCTAGCGGGACTTACAATGAGCAGTTCTTC. Translation gives CAWSASSGTYNEQFF.

The chain combines TRBV7-9 with TRBJ2-3; 11 bases align to TRBD2. CDR1 is SEHNR and CDR2 is FQNEAQ in the germline V gene (reference sequence). The CDR3 length is 15 residues. Trimming cost V 5 bases and J 6 bases; bases outside gene matches: 7. The CDR3 loop reads CASSATLAGGDTQYF. The CDR3 DNA reads as TGTGCCAGCAGCGCGACATTAGCGGGAGGGGATACGCAGTATTTT. Filled out from reference TRBV7-9 and TRBJ2-3, the complete variable domain reads DTGVSQNPRHKITKRGQNVTFRCDPISEHNRLYWYRQTLGQGPEFLTYFQNEAQLEKSRLLSDRFSAERPKGSFSTLEIQRTEQGDSAMYLCASSATLAGGDTQYFGPGTRLTVL.

This clone turned up a few times. The chain links TRBV30 to TRBJ2-5; TRBD1 is a possible D gene (6 bases). The J call may not be correct, given that the DNA end is closer to TRBJ2-7. The V gene's germline CDR1 is GTSNPN and CDR2 SVGIG (reference sequence). This CDR3 has 12 residues. DNA of the CDR3: TGTGCCTGGGACAGGACTTCCTACGAGCAGTACTTC. This gives the protein CAWDRTSYEQYF.

This clone was observed a few times. The genes are TRBV6-6 and TRBJ1-4, with D possibly being TRBD1 (5 bases). V was clipped by 2 bases and J by 8 bases, with 15 bases between them. The CDR3 is made up of 15 amino acids. Germline values: CDR1 MNHNY, CDR2 SVGAGI (reference sequence). The CDR3 nucleotides read TGTGCCAGCAGTTACCAAGGGGATTCGGAAGAAAAACTGTTTTTT. Its protein is CASSYQGDSEEKLFF.

The gene calls are TRBV29-1 and TRBJ2-2, with D tentatively TRBD2 (6 bases). Trimming shortened V by 3 bases and J by 7 bases, and 12 bases separated the two germline ends. Germline CDR1 is SQVTM and CDR2 is ANQGSEA. The CDR3 has 13 residues. Here the CDR3 reads CSVEREAGGELFF. The CDR3 nucleotides read TGCAGCGTTGAGAGGGAAGCGGGCGGGGAGCTGTTTTTT.

The V call is TRBV29-1, the J call TRBJ2-1; D uncertain. This CDR3 has 12 residues. Germline loops: CDR1 SQVTM, CDR2 ANQGSEA. DNA of the CDR3: TGCACCATTACCTCTCAGGCGAATGAGCAGTTCTTC. This codes for CTITSQANEQFF.

The table lists this clone with a count of one. This rearrangement joins TRBV28 to TRBJ1-3; 7 bases align to TRBD1. The length of the CDR3 is 15 residues. After removal of 5 bases from V and 7 bases from J, the junction contained 11 bases not matched to a gene. Germline CDR1 reads MDHEN; CDR2 reads SYDVKM. CDR3 bases: TGTGCCAGCAGTCTAACAGGGGCCCTGGGGAACACCATATATTTT. The encoded protein is CASSLTGALGNTIYF.

This rearrangement joins TRBV5-1 to TRBJ1-1, with D hard to call. This CDR3 region has 15 residues. Trimming took off 4 bases at V and 5 bases at J, with 18 bases between the two ends. Germline CDR1 and CDR2: SGHRS and YFSETQ. CDR3 protein: CASSPLSAGGTEAFF. DNA for the CDR3: TGCGCCAGCAGCCCTCTTTCCGCAGGAGGGACTGAAGCTTTCTTT. Combining the CDR3 with reference TRBV5-1 and TRBJ1-1 gives the whole variable domain KAGVTQTPRYLIKTRGQQVTLSCSPISGHRSVSWYQQTPGQGLQFLFEYFSETQRNKGNFPGRFSGRQFSNSRSEMNVSTLELGDSALYLCASSPLSAGGTEAFFGQGTRLTVV.

J is TRBJ2-7 and V is TRBV10-3, with a tentative D call TRBD1 (5 bases). Germline loops: CDR1 ENHRY, CDR2 SYGVKD. The CDR3 length is 13 residues. The V and J ends lost 7 bases and 3 bases respectively, with 13 bases between them. DNA of the CDR3: TGTGCCATCAACCCCAGGGTAGGCTACGAGCAGTACTTC. The encoded protein is CAINPRVGYEQYF.

The chain links TRBV19 to TRBJ2-2; D may be TRBD1 (5 bases). V lost 9 bases and J 7 bases, leaving 15 bases between the germline ends. The CDR3 sequence is 13 residues long. Germline assignment: CDR1 LNHDA and CDR2 SQIVND (reference sequence). CDR3 coding DNA: TGTGCCAGCCTTATAGGGGATGGCGGGGAGCTGTTTTTT. Its translation is CASLIGDGGELFF.

This rearrangement joins TRBV30 to TRBJ2-1; D is possibly TRBD1 (6 bases). Trimming cost V 6 bases and J 6 bases, with 12 bases left between them. The V gene's germline CDR1 is GTSNPN and CDR2 SVGIG (reference sequence). The CDR3 runs to 12 residues. The CDR3 sequence is CACGQRGNEQFF. Here the CDR3 DNA reads TGTGCCTGTGGACAGAGAGGCAATGAGCAGTTCTTC.

The chain uses TRBV19 and TRBJ1-5, with 9 nucleotides matching TRBD1. V was clipped by 6 bases and J by 0 bases; unmatched bases: 9. This CDR3 is 17 amino acids long. From germline, CDR1 is LNHDA and CDR2 SQIVND (reference sequence). The CDR3 loop reads CASRVTGGMRSNQPQHF. The CDR3 nucleotides read TGTGCCAGTAGGGTGACAGGGGGAATGCGTAGCAATCAGCCCCAGCATTTT.

The chain is built from TRBV15 and TRBJ2-7; possibly TRBD2 for D (6 bases). In germline, CDR1 is LNHNV, CDR2 YYDKDF (reference sequence). This CDR3 spans 17 amino acids. Deletions cut 0 bases from V and 0 bases from J, with 15 bases between. In nucleotides, the CDR3 is TGTGCCACCAGCAGAGATCGGGACTCAGGCTTCTCCTACGAGCAGTACTTC. Translating gives CATSRDRDSGFSYEQYF.

This clone has a handful of counts. The rearrangement links TRBV5-4 to TRBJ2-7; 8 bases line up with TRBD2. Losses at the gene ends were 4 bases for V and 0 bases for J; bases not matched to a gene: 3. The germline CDR1 and CDR2 sequences are SGHNT and YYREEE (reference sequence). The CDR3 is 14 amino acids. This CDR3 is CASSRSGSSYEQYF. For the CDR3, the DNA is TGTGCCAGCAGCCGAAGCGGGAGCTCCTACGAGCAGTACTTC.

The chain recombines TRBV7-9 with TRBJ1-1; TRBD1 is a possible D gene (5 bases). Trimming left V 1 base short and J 2 bases short, with 8 bases between. The germline V gene has CDR1 SEHNR and CDR2 FQNEAQ (reference sequence). This CDR3 spans 14 amino acids. The CDR3 here is CASSLDRGNTEAFF. CDR3 nucleotides: TGTGCCAGCAGCTTAGATAGGGGTAACACTGAAGCTTTCTTT. The entire variable domain, with the rest obtained from reference TRBV7-9 and TRBJ1-1, is as follows: DTGVSQNPRHKITKRGQNVTFRCDPISEHNRLYWYRQTLGQGPEFLTYFQNEAQLEKSRLLSDRFSAERPKGSFSTLEIQRTEQGDSAMYLCASSLDRGNTEAFFGQGTRLTVV.

This chain links TRBV7-2 with TRBJ2-3, with 11 positions matching TRBD2. The V segment lost 5 bases and the J segment 2 bases; nucleotides outside the gene matches: 6. CDR1 and CDR2 from the germline V gene are SGHTA and FQGNSA. This CDR3 is built from 16 residues. DNA of the CDR3: TGTGCCAGCAGCCTGACTAGCGGGGCATCCACAGATACGCAGTATTTT. It specifies CASSLTSGASTDTQYF.

The genes are TRBV5-1 and TRBJ1-1; 8 nucleotides match TRBD1. V shed 5 bases and J 3 bases; nucleotides not matched to a gene: 3. The germline gives CDR1 SGHRS, CDR2 YFSETQ. This CDR3 has 13 amino acids. CDR3 sequence reads: CASSPGGYTEAFF. The CDR3 nucleotides are TGCGCCAGCAGTCCAGGGGGCTACACTGAAGCTTTCTTT.

This clone was counted only a few times. The rearrangement links TRBV5-1 to TRBJ2-1; no clear D. The CDR3 spans 13 residues. CDR1 is SGHRS and CDR2 is YFSETQ in the germline V gene. Trimming took off 0 bases at V and 4 bases at J, with 5 bases between the two ends. DNA for the CDR3: TGCGCCAGCAGCTTGGGAGAGTACAATGAGCAGTTCTTC. Amino acids: CASSLGEYNEQFF.

In its sample, this clone was seen a few times. The rearrangement joins TRBV28 to TRBJ2-7; D is unresolved. V was trimmed by 7 bases and J by 0 bases, leaving 13 bases between them. There are 14 residues in the CDR3. Germline V CDR1 and CDR2: MDHEN, SYDVKM. The CDR3 DNA reads TGTGCCAGCACCTTTTCCCCGAGCTCCTACGAGCAGTACTTC. Its protein product is CASTFSPSSYEQYF.

The V call is TRBV5-1, the J call TRBJ2-1; 11 nucleotides align to TRBD2. Per the germline V gene, CDR1 is SGHRS and CDR2 is YFSETQ. J lost 5 bases, V lost 0 bases, and 1 base had no gene match. The CDR3 consists of 15 residues. For the CDR3, the DNA is TGCGCCAGCAGCTTGGCGGGACTAGCGGACAATGAGCAGTTCTTC. Its protein product is CASSLAGLADNEQFF.

The rearrangement joins TRBV9 to TRBJ1-2, with D possibly matching TRBD1 (5 bases). The length of the CDR3 is 15 residues. V gave up 2 bases and J gave up 0 bases, with 11 bases separating them. Germline assignment: CDR1 SGDLS and CDR2 YYNGEE. The CDR3 bases are TGTGCCAGCAGCGTGACCGGAGGGGCTAACTATGGCTACACCTTC. It translates to CASSVTGGANYGYTF.

The CDR3 sequence is CAWSALRWETQYF. CDR3 coding DNA: TGTGCCTGGAGTGCCTTACGGTGGGAGACCCAGTACTTC. J is TRBJ2-5 and V is TRBV30; D not certain. Per germline, CDR1 GTSNPN and CDR2 SVGIG (reference sequence). The ends were cut back, 1 base at V and 5 bases at J, with 11 bases in the middle. The CDR3 has 13 amino acids.

The CDR3: CSARTVRAFF. Here the CDR3 DNA reads TGCAGTGCTCGGACAGTTCGAGCTTTCTTT. The V and J genes are TRBV20-1 and TRBJ1-1; possibly TRBD1 for D (6 bases). The CDR3 is 10 residues long. Between the trimmed V and J ends, which lost 5 bases and 10 bases, there was a span of 11 bases. CDR1 is DFQATT, CDR2 SNEGSKA, per germline (reference sequence).

This clone has just a few counts. The rearrangement uses TRBV7-9 and TRBJ1-2, with D perhaps TRBD1 (5 bases). The CDR3 runs 12 residues. Germline values: CDR1 SEHNR, CDR2 FQNEAQ (reference sequence). The V end lost 5 bases, the J end lost 4 bases, and 8 bases lay between the germline ends. CDR3 DNA sequence: TGTGCCAGCAGCCCTGACAGCTATGGCTACACCTTC. This gives the protein CASSPDSYGYTF. Supplemented by reference TRBV7-9 and TRBJ1-2, the full variable domain reads DTGVSQNPRHKITKRGQNVTFRCDPISEHNRLYWYRQTLGQGPEFLTYFQNEAQLEKSRLLSDRFSAERPKGSFSTLEIQRTEQGDSAMYLCASSPDSYGYTFGSGTRLTVV.

This sequence joins TRBV9 and TRBJ2-1; no clear D. The CDR3 consists of 15 residues. Trimming left V 4 bases short and J 1 base short, with 12 bases between. Germline V CDR1 and CDR2: SGDLS, YYNGEE. The CDR3 loop is CASSLERESYNEQFF. Written as DNA, the CDR3 is TGTGCCAGCAGCCTAGAACGTGAGTCCTACAATGAGCAGTTCTTC.